Presented here are 31 T cell receptor beta chains from one specimen sequenced in a study of T cells in women clearing cervical HPV infection. The data were produced by immunoSEQ multiplex PCR, yet TCRdb's version contains in-frame clones alone and is incomplete. The table lists around 16,000 clones. The sample taken for sequencing was blood buffy coat. These receptors were obtained from a woman between 18 and 70 years old with a cervical HPV16 infection that either progressed to CIN3+ or cleared (not recorded which).

Concerning this clone itself: Coverage ceases 3 residues before the CDR3 finishes, and the germline J gene fills in the end. The gene calls are TRBV12-3 or TRBV12-4 and TRBJ2-7; 9 bases align to TRBD1. V dropped 4 bases and J dropped 5; count of bases not matched to a gene: 3. The CDR3 sequence is 13 residues long. This chain's CDR3 is CASSYGTGNEQYF. The sequenced part of the CDR3 DNA is TGTGCCAGCAGTTATGGGACAGGGAACGAG.

As concerns this clone: The sequence runs out 3 residues before the end of the CDR3; the remainder is reconstructed from the germline J gene. V is TRBV19 and J is TRBJ2-3; possible D gene TRBD2, 5 bases. The CDR3 has 15 amino acids. Germline V CDR1 and CDR2: LNHDA, SQIVND (reference sequence). The CDR3 loop is CASSIVGESNQPQYF. The covered CDR3 bases are TGTGCCAGTAGTATAGTCGGGGAGAGCAATCAGCCG.

As regards this clone: The CDR3 is cut off 3 residues early in the read; its end comes from the germline J gene. The chain carries TRBV7-2 and TRBJ2-7; D not resolved. With 5 bases removed from V and 6 bases from J, the gap between germline ends came to 14 bases. Germline V gene lookup returns CDR1 SGHTA and CDR2 FQGNSA. The CDR3 extends over 13 amino acids. Incomplete CDR3 DNA: TGTGCCAGCAGCCAAGGGTCCTGGGTCGAG. Translated, it gives CASSQGSWVE. The whole CDR3 protein is CASSQGSWVEQYF.

On this clone itself: The CDR3 end lies 3 residues beyond the end of the read and is filled in from the germline J gene. The chain combines TRBV7-2 with TRBJ2-5; D uncertain. The ends were cut back, 3 bases at V and 7 bases at J, with 18 bases in the middle. The CDR3 is 15 amino acids. Germline V gene sequence: CDR1 SGHTA, CDR2 FQGNSA. The CDR3 bases that were read are TGTGCCAGCAGCTTTAATGACGTTGAGACTGTGACC. Its translation is CASSFNDVETVT. The whole CDR3 sequence reads CASSFNDVETVTQYF.

CDR3 bases read: TGTGCCAGCAGTAAGGGACAGCCTCTTGGAAACACC. Translated, it gives CASSKGQPLGNT. The entire CDR3 protein reads CASSKGQPLGNTIYF. The rearrangement joins TRBV2 to TRBJ1-3; 7 bases are shared with TRBD1. With the read ending 3 residues before the CDR3 end, the germline J gene is used to fill in that end. V was pared by 5 bases and J by 3 bases, with 7 bases of the junction left unmatched. This CDR3 region has 15 residues. Germline V gene sequence: CDR1 SNHLY, CDR2 FYNNEI.

This clone is labeled medium-sized based on frequency. The CDR3 end falls 3 residues outside the read, so it is completed with the germline J gene. This sequence joins TRBV19 and TRBJ2-3; D remains ambiguous. The CDR3 contains 12 residues. V was clipped by 10 bases and J by 6 bases, with 14 bases between them. CDR1 and CDR2 from the germline V gene are LNHDA and SQIVND (reference sequence). The CDR3 sequence is CAISETGDTQYF. The CDR3 bases that were read are TGTGCCATCTCCGAGACCGGGGATACG. The variable domain in full, completed from reference TRBV19 and TRBJ2-3, reads DGGITQSPKYLFRKEGQNVTLSCEQNLNHDAMYWYRQDPGQGLRLIYYSQIVNDFQKGDIAEGYSVSREKKESFPLTVTSAQKNPTAFYLCAISETGDTQYFGPGTRLTVL.

About this clone itself: The CDR3 end lies 3 residues beyond the end of the read and is filled in from the germline J gene. The gene calls are TRBV7-9 and TRBJ2-4, with TRBD2 as a possible D gene (6 bases). Per germline, CDR1 SEHNR and CDR2 FQNEAQ (reference sequence). This CDR3 comprises 14 residues. The CDR3 DNA, read in part, is TGTGCCAGCAGCTTAAGCCAGGAGGGCTATGGT. Translation: CASSLSQEGYG. From start to end, the CDR3 is CASSLSQEGYGQYF.

Note on this clone: The CDR3 end is not reached by the read, which stops 3 residues before it; the germline J gene fills it in. This chain links TRBV30 with TRBJ2-2; tentatively, D is TRBD1 (6 bases). The CDR3 extends over 14 amino acids. Germline assignment: CDR1 GTSNPN and CDR2 SVGIG (reference sequence). The CDR3 bases that were read are TGTGCCTGGAGTGCTAAGGGGGTCAATGAAAAG. Its translation is CAWSAKGVNEK. The entire CDR3 sequence reads CAWSAKGVNEKLFF.

Remarks on this clone: The CDR3 end is not reached by the read, which stops 3 residues before it; the germline J gene fills it in. The rearrangement links TRBV30 to TRBJ1-2, with D unresolved. The CDR3 totals 11 residues. Germline CDR1 is GTSNPN and CDR2 is SVGIG (reference sequence). The part of the CDR3 DNA that was read is TGTGCCTGGAGTGGATCCTACGAC. Translation gives CAWSGSYD. The complete CDR3 protein is CAWSGSYDYTF. Based on the CDR3 plus reference TRBV30 and TRBJ1-2, the full variable domain is SQTIHQWPATLVQPVGSPLSLECTVEGTSNPNLYWYRQAAGRGLQLLFYSVGIGQISSEVPQNLSASRPQDRQFILSSKKLLLSDSGFYLCAWSGSYDYTFGSGTRLTVV.

As to this clone: The read ends 3 residues shy of where the CDR3 ends; the end is completed using the germline J gene. J is TRBJ2-6 and V is TRBV9, with no clear D. Looked up from germline, CDR1 is SGDLS and CDR2 is YYNGEE. The CDR3 loop spans 14 amino acids. V lost 0 bases and J 3 bases, leaving 4 bases between the germline ends. This chain's CDR3 is CASSVEGGANVLTF. CDR3 bases read: TGTGCCAGCAGCGTAGAGGGTGGGGCCAACGTC.

A note on this clone: Read sequence stops 3 residues before the CDR3 end, and the germline J gene provides the missing end. The chain carries TRBV6-1 and TRBJ1-3; no clear D gene. The CDR3 runs to 16 residues. Per the germline V gene, CDR1 is MNHNS and CDR2 is SASEGT. V was trimmed by 2 bases and J by 2 bases, leaving 13 bases between them. CDR3 loop: CASSEFQVTTGNTIYF. The DNA read from the CDR3 is TGTGCCAGCAGTGAATTCCAGGTGACGACTGGAAACACC.

CDR3 loop: CASSVSSREAFF. CDR3 DNA, as far as it was read: TGTGCCAGCAGTGTTTCTTCGAGGGAA. This sequence joins TRBV6-2 or TRBV6-3 and TRBJ1-1, with D hard to call. Read coverage stops 3 residues before the CDR3 terminus; the germline J gene supplies the remainder. CDR3 length: 12 amino acids. The germline CDR1 and CDR2 sequences are MNHEY and SVGEGT.

A note on this clone: Coverage ceases 3 residues before the CDR3 finishes, and the germline J gene fills in the end. The chain employs TRBV29-1 and TRBJ2-1; 9 bases line up with TRBD2. Per germline, CDR1 SQVTM and CDR2 ANQGSEA. With 5 bases clipped from V and 7 bases from J, the junction kept 9 bases outside the gene matches. The CDR3 extends over 14 amino acids. The part of the CDR3 DNA that was read is TGCAGCGTTAATACCGGGACTAGCCCAAATGAG. This codes for CSVNTGTSPNE. The complete CDR3 sequence is CSVNTGTSPNEQFF.

Details on this clone: The junction differs from germline at one of its ends, possibly a read error. The read gets to within 3 residues of the CDR3 end, and the germline J gene fills in the rest. Other nucleotide sequences from this sample produce the same CDR3. This chain connects TRBV19 to TRBJ1-3; D might be TRBD1 (5 bases). Germline V gene lookup returns CDR1 LNHDA and CDR2 SQIVND (reference sequence). The CDR3 runs to 14 residues. The CDR3 here is CASKPGASGNTIYF. CDR3 DNA, as far as it was read: TGTGCCAGCAAGCCTGGGGCTTCTGGAAACACG.

Concerning this clone itself: The read is 3 residues too short to cover the CDR3 end, so that end is filled in from the germline J gene. The chain recombines TRBV5-1 with TRBJ1-1; TRBD1 might be the D (5 bases). From germline, CDR1 is SGHRS and CDR2 YFSETQ. The V end was cut by 6 bases, the J end by 5 bases, with 14 bases between. The CDR3 has 13 residues. The CDR3 DNA, read in part, is TGCGCCAGCATCCCTTGGGGGGGAACTGAA. This codes for CASIPWGGTE. The full CDR3 protein reads CASIPWGGTEAFF.

Worth noting for this clone: The read is 3 residues too short to cover the CDR3 end, so that end is filled in from the germline J gene. V usage is TRBV19 and J usage is TRBJ2-5; D is undetermined. Trimming pared 3 bases from V and 0 bases from J, leaving 11 bases between. Per germline, CDR1 LNHDA and CDR2 SQIVND (reference sequence). The CDR3 is 15 residues long. CDR3 in amino acids: CASSMERLYQETQYF. CDR3 DNA (partial): TGTGCCAGTAGTATGGAGAGACTGTACCAAGAGACC.

In regard to this clone: The read comes to an end 3 residues before the CDR3 does, leaving the germline J gene to fill in the end. This sequence joins TRBV20-1 and TRBJ1-1; 7 bases are a match to TRBD1. CDR3 length: 12 amino acids. Germline CDR1 is DFQATT and CDR2 is SNEGSKA (reference sequence). The DNA read from the CDR3 is TGCAGTGCTACCCATACAGGGGTCTGG. Protein product: CSATHTGVW. The complete CDR3 protein is CSATHTGVWAFF.

Concerning this clone itself: The sequenced fragment ends 3 residues before the CDR3 boundary, so the rest is inferred from the germline J gene. V usage is TRBV10-3 and J usage is TRBJ2-1, with D possibly TRBD1 on 6 matching bases. Germline V lookup: CDR1 ENHRY, CDR2 SYGVKD. With 7 bases removed from V and 5 bases from J, the gap between germline ends came to 6 bases. CDR3 length: 11 residues. The CDR3 DNA, read in part, is TGTGCCATCAAGGGGGACAATGAG. Translated, it gives CAIKGDNE. The CDR3, in full, reads CAIKGDNEQFF.

With respect to this clone: The CDR3 goes on 3 residues after the read ends, and that part is filled in from the germline J gene. The chain has TRBV7-9 and TRBJ2-4; TRBD1 agrees at 7 bases. The CDR3 runs 15 residues. CDR1 and CDR2 from the germline V gene are SEHNR and FQNEAQ (reference sequence). The DNA read from the CDR3 is TGTGCCAGCAGCTTACGACAGGGCGACCAAGAGACT. Its protein is CASSLRQGDQET. The whole CDR3 is CASSLRQGDQETQYF.

Comment on this clone: The CDR3 end falls 3 residues outside the read, so it is completed with the germline J gene. The chain uses TRBV20-1 and TRBJ1-2; perhaps TRBD1 as D (5 bases). Looked up from germline, CDR1 is DFQATT and CDR2 is SNEGSKA (reference sequence). The germline V and J ends were trimmed by 5 bases and 2 bases, with 18 bases remaining between them. CDR3 length: 15 residues. The CDR3 DNA, read in part, is TGCAGTGCTTTGCCCACTACGACAGAGAACTATGGC. Translation gives CSALPTTTENYG. The entire CDR3 sequence reads CSALPTTTENYGYTF.

Notes on this clone: Coverage ceases 3 residues before the CDR3 finishes, and the germline J gene fills in the end. The genes are TRBV29-1 and TRBJ1-1; 7 nucleotides match TRBD1. The CDR3 has 12 amino acids. The germline gives CDR1 SQVTM, CDR2 ANQGSEA. V trimming: 7 bases; J trimming: 5 bases; junction bases outside the gene matches: 7. The CDR3 loop reads CSAAKQGTEAFF. CDR3 DNA (partial): TGCAGCGCAGCGAAACAGGGGACTGAA.

A remark on this clone: Read sequence stops 3 residues before the CDR3 end, and the germline J gene provides the missing end. The V and J genes are TRBV11-2 and TRBJ1-2; no reliable D call. CDR1 and CDR2 (germline): SGHAT, FQNNGV. CDR3 size: 13 residues. The part of the CDR3 DNA that was read is TGTGCCAGCAGCTTACTGCGGGAGAGCGAC. It is translated as CASSLLRESD. The entire CDR3 reads CASSLLRESDYTF.

This clone is deemed medium-sized by its frequency. The sequenced fragment ends 3 residues before the CDR3 boundary, so the rest is inferred from the germline J gene. The chain couples TRBV6-1 to TRBJ2-7; TRBD1 agrees at 7 bases. The CDR3 extends over 14 amino acids. The germline V gene encodes CDR1 MNHNS and CDR2 SASEGT. Germline trimming cut 4 bases from V and 1 base from J; bases unmatched to any gene: 4. CDR3 sequence reads: CASSVNRGSYEQYF. The covered CDR3 bases are TGTGCCAGCAGTGTGAACAGGGGATCCTACGAG.

Points on this clone: The CDR3 extends 3 residues past the end of the read, so its final part is completed from the germline J gene. The rearrangement links TRBV6-2 or TRBV6-3 to TRBJ2-7, with 9 bases matching TRBD2. The CDR3 is 16 residues long. Trimming cost V 6 bases and J 2 bases; bases outside gene matches: 11. CDR1 and CDR2 (germline): MNHEY, SVGEGT. The CDR3 region is CASSIALAGVTYEQYF. The covered CDR3 bases are TGTGCCAGCAGCATTGCATTAGCGGGAGTGACCTACGAG.

About this clone: Read sequence stops 3 residues before the CDR3 end, and the germline J gene provides the missing end. The chain uses TRBV11-3 and TRBJ1-4, with a tentative D call TRBD1 (5 bases). From germline, CDR1 is SGHNT and CDR2 YENEEA. This CDR3 is 15 amino acids long. The ends were cut back, 1 base at V and 7 bases at J, with 13 bases in the middle. Incomplete CDR3 DNA: TGTGCCAGCAGCTTAGGCAGGGAGGCGCGTGAAAAA. Translated: CASSLGREAREK. The full CDR3 protein reads CASSLGREAREKLFF.

Notes on this clone: The CDR3 is cut off 3 residues early in the read; its end comes from the germline J gene. V is TRBV19 and J is TRBJ1-2; 9 bases match TRBD1. The CDR3 is 13 residues long. V gave up 7 bases and J gave up 7 bases; unmatched junction bases: 7. Germline lookup yields CDR1 LNHDA and CDR2 SQIVND (reference sequence). The CDR3 sequence: CASNPGQGGGYTF. The sequenced part of the CDR3 DNA is TGTGCCAGTAACCCGGGACAGGGAGGTGGC.

Note on this clone: The CDR3 is cut off 3 residues early in the read; its end comes from the germline J gene. The chain employs TRBV29-1 and TRBJ2-7; 7 nucleotides agree with TRBD1. CDR1 and CDR2 (germline): SQVTM, ANQGSEA. This CDR3 is 14 amino acids long. The J segment lost 0 bases and the V segment lost 6 bases, leaving 8 bases of the junction unmatched. The CDR3 is CSVQGQISSYEQYF. The DNA read from the CDR3 is TGCAGCGTACAGGGACAGATCAGCTCCTACGAG.

On this clone itself: The CDR3 extends 3 residues past the end of the read, so its final part is completed from the germline J gene. V is TRBV5-1 and J is TRBJ1-2; D call uncertain. Trimming took off 1 base at V and 7 bases at J, with 11 bases between the two ends. CDR1 SGHRS and CDR2 YFSETQ come from the germline V gene. This CDR3 contains 13 residues. CDR3: CASSLNEGSGYTF. CDR3 DNA (partial): TGCGCCAGCAGCTTGAACGAGGGTTCTGGC.

As for this clone: The CDR3 goes on 3 residues after the read ends, and that part is filled in from the germline J gene. This chain connects TRBV29-1 to TRBJ1-2, with a possible D match to TRBD1 (6 bases). Looked up from germline, CDR1 is SQVTM and CDR2 is ANQGSEA. The CDR3 is 13 residues long. Trimming pared 7 bases from V and 1 base from J, leaving 13 bases between. The part of the CDR3 DNA that was read is TGCAGCGGACGGGACAACCTTAACTATGGC. The encoded protein is CSGRDNLNYG. The CDR3 in its entirety is CSGRDNLNYGYTF.

Note on this clone: The junction shows a germline mismatch at one end, possibly a read error. The sequence runs out 3 residues before the end of the CDR3; the remainder is reconstructed from the germline J gene. Other DNA sequences from this sample encode an identical CDR3 as well. The chain employs TRBV19 and TRBJ1-3; 9 bases line up with TRBD1. CDR1 LNHDA and CDR2 SQIVND come from the germline V gene (reference sequence). The CDR3 runs to 15 residues. The CDR3 is CASSPRQGDGNTIYF. The covered CDR3 bases are TGTGCCAGTAGTCCCCGACAGGGGGATGGAAACACG. Complete variable domain (other parts from reference TRBV19 and TRBJ1-3): DGGITQSPKYLFRKEGQNVTLSCEQNLNHDAMYWYRQDPGQGLRLIYYSQIVNDFQKGDIAEGYSVSREKKESFPLTVTSAQKNPTAFYLCASSPRQGDGNTIYFGEGSWLTVV.

As to this clone: Read coverage stops 3 residues before the CDR3 terminus; the germline J gene supplies the remainder. V and J are TRBV20-1 and TRBJ2-5; 9 positions match TRBD1. From germline, CDR1 is DFQATT and CDR2 SNEGSKA (reference sequence). CDR3 length: 15 amino acids. The V gene end was trimmed by 6 bases and the J gene end by 2 bases; junction bases not matched to a gene: 10. CDR3 protein: CSADPGQGKQETQYF. CDR3 DNA, as far as it was read: TGCAGTGCCGATCCGGGACAGGGCAAACAAGAGACC.